This TCR beta chain appears in the sequencing data of a study of shared clonotypes between healthy human individuals. Germline assignment: CDR1 MRHNA and CDR2 SNTAGT. The germline V and J ends were trimmed by 4 bases and 6 bases, with 9 bases remaining between them. This CDR3 is built from 13 residues. Sequenced by immunoSEQ multiplex PCR; TCRdb stores in-frame clones only, minus some. Of about 1 million clones listed, around four fifths are singletons. The V and J genes are TRBV6-4 and TRBJ2-2; weak D call: TRBD1 (6 bases). Specimen: memory CD4+ T cells sorted from blood. Subset in this sample: CD45RA-negative fraction. This sequence originates from a man aged 18-30 years in good health. The CDR3 sequence: CASSAQGSGELFF. The CDR3 nucleotides read TGTGCCAGCAGTGCTCAGGGGTCCGGGGAGCTGTTTTTT.